This T cell receptor (beta chain) was retrieved from a study of cytomegalovirus exposure and HLA in healthy donors. Study details: The 95 to 150 validation repertoires and the roughly 670 first-cohort repertoires shared a platform, a later analysis reported.

J lost 5 bases, V lost 3 bases, and 10 bases had no gene match. Germline V lookup: CDR1 MDHEN, CDR2 SYDVKM. The CDR3 is made up of 15 amino acids. Study results and caveats: A later analysis found first-cohort TCR clusters tended to co-occur in the roughly 120 validation repertoires. The authors enumerated roughly 160 TCR beta chains as linked to cytomegalovirus. It was confirmed in vitro that a few of the CMV-associated chains were specific for CMV antigens.

TCRdb's copy holds only in-frame clones and misses some; the assay was immunoSEQ multiplex PCR. The data show approximately 62,000 clones, under 95% seen once. This clone was recorded once. Its antigen is unknown. The chain is built from TRBV28 and TRBJ2-7; 7 bases line up with TRBD1. Material: PBMCs. This clonotype originated in a woman younger than 30 in good health and CMV-seronegative. The CDR3 here is CASSLQGQPYDEQYF. The CDR3 nucleotides read TGTGCCAGCAGTTTGCAGGGACAGCCCTACGACGAGCAGTACTTC.